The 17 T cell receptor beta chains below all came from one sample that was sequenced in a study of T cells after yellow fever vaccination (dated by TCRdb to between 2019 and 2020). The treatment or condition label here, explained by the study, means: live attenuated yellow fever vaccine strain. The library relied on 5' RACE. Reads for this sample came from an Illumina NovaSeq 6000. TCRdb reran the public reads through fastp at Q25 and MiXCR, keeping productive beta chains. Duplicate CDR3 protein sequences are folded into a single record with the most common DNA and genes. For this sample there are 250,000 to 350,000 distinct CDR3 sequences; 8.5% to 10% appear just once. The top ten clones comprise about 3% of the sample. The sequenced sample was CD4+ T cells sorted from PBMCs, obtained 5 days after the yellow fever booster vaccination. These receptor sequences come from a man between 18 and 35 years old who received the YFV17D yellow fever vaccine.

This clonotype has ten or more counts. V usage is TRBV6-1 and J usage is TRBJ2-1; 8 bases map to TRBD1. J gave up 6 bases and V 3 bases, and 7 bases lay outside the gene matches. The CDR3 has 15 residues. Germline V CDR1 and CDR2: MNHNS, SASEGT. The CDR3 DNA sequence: TGTGCCAGCAGTGAGGTACGGACAGGGATCAATGAGCAGTTCTTC. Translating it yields CASSEVRTGINEQFF.

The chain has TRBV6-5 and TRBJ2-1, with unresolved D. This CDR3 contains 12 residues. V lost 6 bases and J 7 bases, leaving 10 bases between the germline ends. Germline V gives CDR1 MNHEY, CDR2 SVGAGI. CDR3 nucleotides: TGTGCCAGCAGCCGCTGGGGTAATGAGCAGTTCTTC. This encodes CASSRWGNEQFF.

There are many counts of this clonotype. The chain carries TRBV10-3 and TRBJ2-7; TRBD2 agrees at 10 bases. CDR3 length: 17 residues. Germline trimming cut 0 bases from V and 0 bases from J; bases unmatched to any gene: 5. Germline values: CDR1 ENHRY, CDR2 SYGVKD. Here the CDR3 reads CAISESLAGDHSYEQYF. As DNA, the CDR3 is TGTGCCATCAGTGAGTCGCTAGCGGGGGACCACTCCTACGAGCAGTACTTC.

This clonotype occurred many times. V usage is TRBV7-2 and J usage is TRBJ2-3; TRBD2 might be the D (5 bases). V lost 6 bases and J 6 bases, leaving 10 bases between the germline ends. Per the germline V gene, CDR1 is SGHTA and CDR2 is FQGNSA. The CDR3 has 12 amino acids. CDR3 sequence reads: CASSRDTDTQYF. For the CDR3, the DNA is TGTGCCAGCAGTCGGGATACCGATACGCAGTATTTT.

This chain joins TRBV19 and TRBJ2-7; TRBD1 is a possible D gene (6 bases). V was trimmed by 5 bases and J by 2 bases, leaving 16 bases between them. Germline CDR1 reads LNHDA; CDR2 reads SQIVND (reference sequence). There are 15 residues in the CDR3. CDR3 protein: CASSLAPDRAYEQYF. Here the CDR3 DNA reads TGTGCCAGTAGTCTCGCCCCGGACAGAGCCTACGAGCAGTACTTC.

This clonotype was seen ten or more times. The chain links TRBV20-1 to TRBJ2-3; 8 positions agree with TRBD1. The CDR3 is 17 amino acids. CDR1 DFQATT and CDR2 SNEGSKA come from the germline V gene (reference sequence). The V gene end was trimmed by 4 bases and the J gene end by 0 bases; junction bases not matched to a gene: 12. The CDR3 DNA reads TGCAGTGCTAACGACCCCTCGGACAGGGTGAGCACAGATACGCAGTATTTT. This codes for CSANDPSDRVSTDTQYF.

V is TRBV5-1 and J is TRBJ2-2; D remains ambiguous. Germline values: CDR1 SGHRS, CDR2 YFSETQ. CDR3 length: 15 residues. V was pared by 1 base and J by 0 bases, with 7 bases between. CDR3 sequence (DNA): TGCGCCAGCAGCTTGCAGTTCGCGAACACCGGGGAGCTGTTTTTT. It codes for CASSLQFANTGELFF.

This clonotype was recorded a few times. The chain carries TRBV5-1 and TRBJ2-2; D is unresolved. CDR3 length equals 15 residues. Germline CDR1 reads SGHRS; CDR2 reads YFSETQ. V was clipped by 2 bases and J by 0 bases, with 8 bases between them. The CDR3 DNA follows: TGCGCCAGCAGCTTACCCACCGCGAACACCGGGGAGCTGTTTTTT. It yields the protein CASSLPTANTGELFF.

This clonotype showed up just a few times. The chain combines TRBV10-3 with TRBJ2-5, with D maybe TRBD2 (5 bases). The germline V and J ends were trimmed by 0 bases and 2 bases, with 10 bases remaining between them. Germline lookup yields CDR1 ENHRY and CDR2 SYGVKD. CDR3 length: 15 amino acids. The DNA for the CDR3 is TGTGCCATCAGTGAGTCCACGACGGGACAAGAGACCCAGTACTTC. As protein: CAISESTTGQETQYF.

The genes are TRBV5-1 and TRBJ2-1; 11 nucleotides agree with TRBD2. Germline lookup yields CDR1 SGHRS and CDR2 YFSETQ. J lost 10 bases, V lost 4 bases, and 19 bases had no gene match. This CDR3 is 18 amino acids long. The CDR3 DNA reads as TGCGCCAGCAGCGGAAAGACTAGGGGTAGCGGGGGGGCCGAAGAGCAGTTCTTC. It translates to CASSGKTRGSGGAEEQFF.

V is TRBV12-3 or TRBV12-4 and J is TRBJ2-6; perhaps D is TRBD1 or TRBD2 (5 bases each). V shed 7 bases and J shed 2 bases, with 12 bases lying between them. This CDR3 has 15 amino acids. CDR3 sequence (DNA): TGTGCCAGCACCCTGGGGGTGACTGGGGCCAACGTCCTGACTTTC. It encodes CASTLGVTGANVLTF.

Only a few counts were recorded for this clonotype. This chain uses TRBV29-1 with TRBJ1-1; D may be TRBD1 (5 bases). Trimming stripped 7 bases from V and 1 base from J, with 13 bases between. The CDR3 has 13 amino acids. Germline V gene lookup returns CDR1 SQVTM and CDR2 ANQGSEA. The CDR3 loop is CSAKGMGNTEAFF. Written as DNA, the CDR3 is TGCAGCGCGAAGGGGATGGGGAACACTGAAGCTTTCTTT.

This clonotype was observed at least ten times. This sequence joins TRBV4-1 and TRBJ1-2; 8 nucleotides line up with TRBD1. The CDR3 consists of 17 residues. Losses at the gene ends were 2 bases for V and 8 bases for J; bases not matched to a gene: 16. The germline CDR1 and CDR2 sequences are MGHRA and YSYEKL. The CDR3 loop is CASSQTTGQGGLGGYTF. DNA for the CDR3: TGCGCCAGCAGCCAAACAACCGGACAGGGAGGGTTGGGGGGCTACACCTTC.

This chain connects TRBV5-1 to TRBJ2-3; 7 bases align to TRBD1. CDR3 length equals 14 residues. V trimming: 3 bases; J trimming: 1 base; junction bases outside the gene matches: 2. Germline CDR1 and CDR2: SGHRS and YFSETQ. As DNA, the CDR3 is TGCGCCAGCAGCTATACAGGGGGCACAGATACGCAGTATTTT. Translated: CASSYTGGTDTQYF.

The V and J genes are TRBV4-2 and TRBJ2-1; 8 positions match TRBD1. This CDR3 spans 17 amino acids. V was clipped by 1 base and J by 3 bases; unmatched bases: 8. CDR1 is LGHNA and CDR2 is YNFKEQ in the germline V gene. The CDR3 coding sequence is TGTGCCAGCAGCCAAGTCCCCGGACAGGGTTACTACAATGAGCAGTTCTTC. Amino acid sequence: CASSQVPGQGYYNEQFF.

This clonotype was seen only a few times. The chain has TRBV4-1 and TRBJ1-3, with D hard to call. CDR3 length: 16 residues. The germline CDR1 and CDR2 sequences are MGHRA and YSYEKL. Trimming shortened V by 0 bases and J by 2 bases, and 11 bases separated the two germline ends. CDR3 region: CASSQDRRTPGNTIYF. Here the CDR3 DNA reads TGCGCCAGCAGCCAAGATCGTAGGACCCCTGGAAACACCATATATTTT.

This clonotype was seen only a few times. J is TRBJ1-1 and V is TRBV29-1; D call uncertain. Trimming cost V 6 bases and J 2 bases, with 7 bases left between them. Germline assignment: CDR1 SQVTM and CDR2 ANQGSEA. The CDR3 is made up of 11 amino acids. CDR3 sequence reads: CSVRLNTEAFF. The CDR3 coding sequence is TGCAGCGTCAGACTCAACACTGAAGCTTTCTTT.